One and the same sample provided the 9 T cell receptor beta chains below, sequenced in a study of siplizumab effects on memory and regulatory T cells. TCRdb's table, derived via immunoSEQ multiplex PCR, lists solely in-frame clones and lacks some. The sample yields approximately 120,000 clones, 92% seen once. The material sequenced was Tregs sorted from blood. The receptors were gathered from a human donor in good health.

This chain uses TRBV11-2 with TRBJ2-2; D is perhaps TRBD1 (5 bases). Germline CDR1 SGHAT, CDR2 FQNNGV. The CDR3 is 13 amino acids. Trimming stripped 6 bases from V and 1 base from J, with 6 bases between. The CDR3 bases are TGTGCCAGCAGAAGGGGGAACACCGGGGAGCTGTTTTTT. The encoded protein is CASRRGNTGELFF.

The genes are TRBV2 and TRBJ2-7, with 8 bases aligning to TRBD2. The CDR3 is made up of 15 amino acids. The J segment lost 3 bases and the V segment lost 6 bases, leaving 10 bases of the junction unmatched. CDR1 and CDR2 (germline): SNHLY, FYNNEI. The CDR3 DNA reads TGTGCCAGCAGCTTAAAGAGGACTAGCATCTACGAGCAGTACTTC. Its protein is CASSLKRTSIYEQYF.

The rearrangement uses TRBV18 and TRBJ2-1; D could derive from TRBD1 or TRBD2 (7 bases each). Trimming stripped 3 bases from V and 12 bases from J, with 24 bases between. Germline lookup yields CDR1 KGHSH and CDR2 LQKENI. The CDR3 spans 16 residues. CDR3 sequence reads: CASSPLRQGGVVWQFF. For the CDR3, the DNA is TGTGCCAGCTCACCCCTCCGGCAGGGGGGGGTTGTTTGGCAGTTCTTC.

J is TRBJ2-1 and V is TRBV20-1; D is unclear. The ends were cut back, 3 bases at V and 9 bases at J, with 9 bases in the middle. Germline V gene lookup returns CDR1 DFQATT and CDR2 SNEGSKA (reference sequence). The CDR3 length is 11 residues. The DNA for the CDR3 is TGCAGTGCTAGCTCGGCTATTGAGCAGTTCTTC. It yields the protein CSASSAIEQFF.

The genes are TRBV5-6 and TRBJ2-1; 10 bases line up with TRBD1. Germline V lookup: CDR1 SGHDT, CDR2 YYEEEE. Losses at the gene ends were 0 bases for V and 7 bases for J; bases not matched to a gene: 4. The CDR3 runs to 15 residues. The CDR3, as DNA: TGTGCCAGCAGCTTGGTAGGGACAGGGGTAAATGAGCAGTTCTTC. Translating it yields CASSLVGTGVNEQFF.

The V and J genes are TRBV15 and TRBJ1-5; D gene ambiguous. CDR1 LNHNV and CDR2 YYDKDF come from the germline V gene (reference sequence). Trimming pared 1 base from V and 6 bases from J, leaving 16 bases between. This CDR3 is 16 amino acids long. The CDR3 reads CATSRGSEPVAQPQHF. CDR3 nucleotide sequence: TGTGCCACCAGCAGAGGCAGCGAACCGGTGGCTCAGCCCCAGCATTTT.

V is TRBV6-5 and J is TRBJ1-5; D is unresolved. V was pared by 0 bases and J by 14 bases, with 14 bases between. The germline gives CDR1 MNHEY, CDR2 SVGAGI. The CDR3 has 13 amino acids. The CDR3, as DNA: TGTGCCAGCAGTTACTCGACCCAAACCAGAGAGCATTTT. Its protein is CASSYSTQTREHF.

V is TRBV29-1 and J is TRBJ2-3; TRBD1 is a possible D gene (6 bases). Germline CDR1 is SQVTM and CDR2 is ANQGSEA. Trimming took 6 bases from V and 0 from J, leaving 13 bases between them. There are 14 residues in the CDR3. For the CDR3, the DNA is TGCAGCGTAAAGACAGGCTTGAGCACAGATACGCAGTATTTT. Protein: CSVKTGLSTDTQYF.

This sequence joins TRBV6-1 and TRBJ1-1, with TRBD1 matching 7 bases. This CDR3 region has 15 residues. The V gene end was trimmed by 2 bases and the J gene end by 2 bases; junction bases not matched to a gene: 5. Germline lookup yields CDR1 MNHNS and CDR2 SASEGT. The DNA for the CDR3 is TGTGCCAGCAGTGAACCCCGACAGGGTAACACTGAAGCTTTCTTT. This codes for CASSEPRQGNTEAFF.